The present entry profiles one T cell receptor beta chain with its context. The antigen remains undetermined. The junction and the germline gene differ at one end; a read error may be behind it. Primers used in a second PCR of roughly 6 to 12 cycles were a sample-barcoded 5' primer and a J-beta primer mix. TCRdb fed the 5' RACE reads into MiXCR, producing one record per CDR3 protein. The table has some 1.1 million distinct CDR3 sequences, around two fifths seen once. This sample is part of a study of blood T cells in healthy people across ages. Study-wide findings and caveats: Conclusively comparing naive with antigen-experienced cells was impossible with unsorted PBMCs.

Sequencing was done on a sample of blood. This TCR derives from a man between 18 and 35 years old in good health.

The CDR3 loop is CASAPINTEAFF. As DNA, the CDR3 is TGTGCCAGCGCACCGATAAACACTGAAGCTTTCTTT. The chain couples TRBV18 to TRBJ1-1, with D unresolved. The V gene's germline CDR1 is KGHSH and CDR2 LQKENI. The CDR3 consists of 12 residues.